In its sample, the clone carrying this TCR beta chain was seen once. This specimen comes from a study of blood T cell repertoires in COVID-19. Study-wide background: Spain, Italy and the United States supplied samples that represented acute and convalescent COVID-19.

Trimming removed 7 bases from V and 3 bases from J; junction bases left unmatched: 4. From germline, CDR1 is WSHSY and CDR2 SAAADI. The CDR3 loop spans 14 amino acids. Original analysis: Amplification of reference gene primers was used by the study to estimate nucleated cell counts. Generated by immunoSEQ multiplex PCR, the TCRdb table keeps only in-frame clones and is missing some. V and J calls and clone size come straight from that table; D and trimming were deduced from the DNA. Here the sample spans approximately 78,000 clones, more than 85% being singletons. In Seattle, patients joined the study during active infection and were tracked longitudinally.

V is TRBV10-2 and J is TRBJ1-4; 8 bases match TRBD1. This receptor was identified in a middle-aged man with COVID-19, enrolled during active disease. Material for sequencing was peripheral blood. The CDR3 bases are TGCGCCAGCAAACCGGGACAGGCTAATGAAAAACTGTTTTTT. It encodes CASKPGQANEKLFF.